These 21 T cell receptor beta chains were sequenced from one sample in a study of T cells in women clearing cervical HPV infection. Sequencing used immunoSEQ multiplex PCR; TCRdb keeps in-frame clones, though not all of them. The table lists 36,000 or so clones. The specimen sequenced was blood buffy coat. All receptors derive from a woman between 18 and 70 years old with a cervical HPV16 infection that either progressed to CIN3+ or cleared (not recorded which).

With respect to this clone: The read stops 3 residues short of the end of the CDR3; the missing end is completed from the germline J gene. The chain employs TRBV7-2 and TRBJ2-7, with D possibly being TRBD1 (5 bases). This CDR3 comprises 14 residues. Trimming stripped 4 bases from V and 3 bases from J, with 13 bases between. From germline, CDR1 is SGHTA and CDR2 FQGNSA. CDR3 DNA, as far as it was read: TGTGCCAGCAGCTGGTCTGGACAAAACTACGAG. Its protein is CASSWSGQNYE. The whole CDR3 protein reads CASSWSGQNYEQYF.

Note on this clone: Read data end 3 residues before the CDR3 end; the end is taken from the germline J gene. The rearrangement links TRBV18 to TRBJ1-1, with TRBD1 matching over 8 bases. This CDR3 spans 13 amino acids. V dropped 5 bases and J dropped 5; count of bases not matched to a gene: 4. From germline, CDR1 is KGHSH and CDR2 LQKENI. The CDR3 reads CASSSYRGTEAFF. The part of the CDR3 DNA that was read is TGTGCCAGCTCATCTTACAGGGGGACTGAA.

CDR3: CASSWTSGQETQYF. The CDR3 DNA, read in part, is TGCGCCAGCAGCTGGACTAGCGGCCAAGAGACC. This chain connects TRBV5-1 to TRBJ2-5; the match to TRBD2 covers 10 bases. The CDR3 end lies 3 residues beyond the end of the read and is filled in from the germline J gene. J lost 1 base, V lost 3 bases, and 0 bases had no gene match. The CDR3 loop spans 14 amino acids. Germline assignment: CDR1 SGHRS and CDR2 YFSETQ.

This CDR3 reads CASSLGHDLRSEQFF. The CDR3 bases that were read are TGCGCCAGCAGCTTAGGACATGACCTTAGGAGTGAG. The chain has TRBV5-1 and TRBJ2-1, with D perhaps matching TRBD1 (5 bases). The read comes to an end 3 residues before the CDR3 does, leaving the germline J gene to fill in the end. Germline V gene sequence: CDR1 SGHRS, CDR2 YFSETQ. The V and J ends lost 2 bases and 9 bases respectively, with 18 bases between them. This CDR3 spans 15 amino acids.

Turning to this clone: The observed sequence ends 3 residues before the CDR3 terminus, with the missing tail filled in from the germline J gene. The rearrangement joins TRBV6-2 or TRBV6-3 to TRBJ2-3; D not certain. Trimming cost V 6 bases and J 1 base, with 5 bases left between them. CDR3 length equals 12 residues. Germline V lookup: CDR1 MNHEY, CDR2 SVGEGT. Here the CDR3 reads CASSPGTDTQYF. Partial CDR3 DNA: TGTGCCAGCAGCCCCGGCACAGATACG.

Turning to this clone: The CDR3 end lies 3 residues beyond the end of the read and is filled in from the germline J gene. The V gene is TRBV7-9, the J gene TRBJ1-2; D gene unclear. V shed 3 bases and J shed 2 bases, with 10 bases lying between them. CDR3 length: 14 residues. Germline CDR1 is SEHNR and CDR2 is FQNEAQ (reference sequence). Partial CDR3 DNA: TGTGCCAGCAGCTTCGAACAGCAAAACTATGGC. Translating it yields CASSFEQQNYG. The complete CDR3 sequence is CASSFEQQNYGYTF.

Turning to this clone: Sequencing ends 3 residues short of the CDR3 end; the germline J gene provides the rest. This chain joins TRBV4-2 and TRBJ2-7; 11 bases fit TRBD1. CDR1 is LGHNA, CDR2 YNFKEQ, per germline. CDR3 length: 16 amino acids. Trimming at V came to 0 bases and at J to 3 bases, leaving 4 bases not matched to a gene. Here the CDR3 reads CASSQESGTGGYEQYF. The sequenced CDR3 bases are TGTGCCAGCAGCCAAGAATCCGGGACAGGGGGCTACGAG.

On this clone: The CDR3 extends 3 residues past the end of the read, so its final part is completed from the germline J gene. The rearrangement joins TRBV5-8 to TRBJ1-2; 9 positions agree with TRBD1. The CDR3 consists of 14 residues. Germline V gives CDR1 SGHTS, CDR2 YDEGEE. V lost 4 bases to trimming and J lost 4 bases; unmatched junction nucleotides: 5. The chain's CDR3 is CASSLGQGSYGYTF. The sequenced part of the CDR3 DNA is TGTGCCAGCAGCCTAGGACAGGGGAGCTATGGC.

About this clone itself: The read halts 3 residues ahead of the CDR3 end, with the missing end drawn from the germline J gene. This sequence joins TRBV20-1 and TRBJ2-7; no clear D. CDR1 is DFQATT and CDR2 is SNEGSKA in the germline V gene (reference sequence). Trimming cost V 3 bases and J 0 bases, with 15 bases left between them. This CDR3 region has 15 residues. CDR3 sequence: CSARMNLPSSYEQYF. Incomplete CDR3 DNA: TGCAGTGCTAGGATGAACCTACCTTCCTCCTACGAG.

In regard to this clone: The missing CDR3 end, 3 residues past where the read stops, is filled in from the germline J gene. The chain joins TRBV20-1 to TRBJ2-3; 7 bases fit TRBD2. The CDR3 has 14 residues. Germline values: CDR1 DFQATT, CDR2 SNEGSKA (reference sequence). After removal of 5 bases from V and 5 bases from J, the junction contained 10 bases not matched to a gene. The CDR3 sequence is CSASSGREIDTQYF. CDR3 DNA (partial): TGCAGTGCTTCTAGCGGCCGTGAGATAGATACG.

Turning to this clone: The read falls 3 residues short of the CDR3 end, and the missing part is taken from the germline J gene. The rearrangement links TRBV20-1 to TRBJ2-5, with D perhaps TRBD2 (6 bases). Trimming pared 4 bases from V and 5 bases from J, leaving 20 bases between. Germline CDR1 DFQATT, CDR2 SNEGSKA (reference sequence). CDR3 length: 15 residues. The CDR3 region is CSATTLWGEEETQYF. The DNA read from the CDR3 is TGCAGTGCTACCACCCTGTGGGGGGAAGAGGAGACC.

The part of the CDR3 DNA that was read is TGCAGCGTGGGGTCGGGGGCCGGGGAG. Translating gives CSVGSGAGE. The whole CDR3 reads CSVGSGAGELFF. This chain uses TRBV29-1 with TRBJ2-2; tentatively, D is TRBD2 (6 bases). The read halts 3 residues ahead of the CDR3 end, with the missing end drawn from the germline J gene. This CDR3 spans 12 amino acids. Trimming took off 6 bases at V and 6 bases at J, with 11 bases between the two ends. Germline V CDR1 and CDR2: SQVTM, ANQGSEA.

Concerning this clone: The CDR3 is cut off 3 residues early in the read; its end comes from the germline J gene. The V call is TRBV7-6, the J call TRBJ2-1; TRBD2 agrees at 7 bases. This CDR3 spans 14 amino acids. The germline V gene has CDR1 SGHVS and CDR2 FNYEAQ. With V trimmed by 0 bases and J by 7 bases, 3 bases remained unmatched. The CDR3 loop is CASSLAGGRNEQFF. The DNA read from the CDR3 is TGTGCCAGCAGCTTAGCGGGGGGGAGGAATGAG.

CDR3 amino acids: CASGQGYYGYTF. The sequenced part of the CDR3 DNA is TGTGCCAGTGGACAGGGTTACTATGGC. The chain employs TRBV28 and TRBJ1-2; 8 nucleotides line up with TRBD1. The read ends 3 residues early relative to the CDR3; the germline J gene fills the gap. After removal of 9 bases from V and 3 bases from J, the junction contained 3 bases not matched to a gene. CDR1 is MDHEN and CDR2 is SYDVKM in the germline V gene. The CDR3 consists of 12 residues.

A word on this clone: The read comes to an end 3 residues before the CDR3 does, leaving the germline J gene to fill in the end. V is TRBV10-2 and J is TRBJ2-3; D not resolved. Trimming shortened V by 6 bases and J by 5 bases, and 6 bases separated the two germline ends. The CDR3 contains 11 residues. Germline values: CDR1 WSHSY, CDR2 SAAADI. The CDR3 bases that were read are TGCGCCAGCAGGGCAATAGATACG. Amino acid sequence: CASRAIDT. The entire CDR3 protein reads CASRAIDTQYF.

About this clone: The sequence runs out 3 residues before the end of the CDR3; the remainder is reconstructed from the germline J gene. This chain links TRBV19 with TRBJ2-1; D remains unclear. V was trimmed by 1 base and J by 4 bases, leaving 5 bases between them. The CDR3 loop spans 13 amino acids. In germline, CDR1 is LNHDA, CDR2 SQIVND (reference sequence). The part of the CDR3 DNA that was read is TGTGCCAGTAGTATAGTGAGGTACAATGAG. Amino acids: CASSIVRYNE. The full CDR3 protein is CASSIVRYNEQFF.

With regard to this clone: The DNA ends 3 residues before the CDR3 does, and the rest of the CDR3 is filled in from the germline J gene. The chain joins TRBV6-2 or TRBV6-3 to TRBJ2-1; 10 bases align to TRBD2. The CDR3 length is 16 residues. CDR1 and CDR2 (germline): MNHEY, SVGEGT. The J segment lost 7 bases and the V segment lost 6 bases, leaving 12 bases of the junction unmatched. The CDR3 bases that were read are TGTGCCAGCAGACTCCGGCTAGCGGGAGCGGGTAATGAG. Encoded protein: CASRLRLAGAGNE. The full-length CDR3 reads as CASRLRLAGAGNEQFF.

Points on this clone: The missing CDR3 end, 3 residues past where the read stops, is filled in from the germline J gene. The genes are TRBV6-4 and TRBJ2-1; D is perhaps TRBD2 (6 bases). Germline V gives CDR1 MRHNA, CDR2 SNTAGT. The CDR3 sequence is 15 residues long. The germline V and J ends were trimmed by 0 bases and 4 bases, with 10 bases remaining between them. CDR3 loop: CASSDSAGSYNEQFF. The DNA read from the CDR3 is TGTGCCAGCAGTGACTCTGCGGGGTCATACAATGAG.

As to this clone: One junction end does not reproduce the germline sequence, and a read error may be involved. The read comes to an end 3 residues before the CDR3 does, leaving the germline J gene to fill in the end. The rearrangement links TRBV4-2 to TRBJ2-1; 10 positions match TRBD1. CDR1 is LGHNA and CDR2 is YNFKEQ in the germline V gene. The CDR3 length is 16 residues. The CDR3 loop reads CASSQADRGREGEQFF. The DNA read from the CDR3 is TGCGCCAGCAGCCAGGCAGACAGGGGGCGAGAGGGTGAG.

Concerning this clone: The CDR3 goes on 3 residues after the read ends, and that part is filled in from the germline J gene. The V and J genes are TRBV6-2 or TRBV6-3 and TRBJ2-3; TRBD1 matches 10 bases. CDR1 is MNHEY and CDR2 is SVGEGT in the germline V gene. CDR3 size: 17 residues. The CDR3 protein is CASWDRGLWNSNQPQYF. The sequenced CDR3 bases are TGTGCCAGCTGGGACAGGGGATTGTGGAATAGCAATCAGCCG.

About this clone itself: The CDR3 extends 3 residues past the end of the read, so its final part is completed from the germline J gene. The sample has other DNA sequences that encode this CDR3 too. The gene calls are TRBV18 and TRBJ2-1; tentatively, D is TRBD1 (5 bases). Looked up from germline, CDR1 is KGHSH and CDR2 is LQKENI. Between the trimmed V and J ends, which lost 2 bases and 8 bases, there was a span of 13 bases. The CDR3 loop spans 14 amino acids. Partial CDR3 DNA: TGTGCCAGCTCACCAGGGCAGGGTGACTATGAG. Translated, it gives CASSPGQGDYE. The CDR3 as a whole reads CASSPGQGDYEQFF.